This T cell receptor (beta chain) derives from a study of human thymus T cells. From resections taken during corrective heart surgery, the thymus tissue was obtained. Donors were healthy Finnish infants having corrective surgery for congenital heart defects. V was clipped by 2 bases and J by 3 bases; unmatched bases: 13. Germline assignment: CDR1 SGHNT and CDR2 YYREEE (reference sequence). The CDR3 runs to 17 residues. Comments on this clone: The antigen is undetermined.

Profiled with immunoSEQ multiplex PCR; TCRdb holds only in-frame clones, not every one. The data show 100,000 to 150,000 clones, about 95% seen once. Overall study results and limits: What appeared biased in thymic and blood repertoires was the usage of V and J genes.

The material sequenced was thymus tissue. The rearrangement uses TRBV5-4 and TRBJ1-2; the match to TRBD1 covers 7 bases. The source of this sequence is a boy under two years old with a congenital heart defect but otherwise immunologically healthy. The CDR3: CASSFRDRQALDYGYTF. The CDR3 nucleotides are TGTGCCAGCAGCTTCCGGGACAGACAGGCCCTTGACTATGGCTACACCTTC. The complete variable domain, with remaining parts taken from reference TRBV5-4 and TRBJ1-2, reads ETGVTQSPTHLIKTRGQQVTLRCSSQSGHNTVSWYQQALGQGPQFIFQYYREEENGRGNFPPRFSGLQFPNYSSELNVNALELDDSALYLCASSFRDRQALDYGYTFGSGTRLTVV.